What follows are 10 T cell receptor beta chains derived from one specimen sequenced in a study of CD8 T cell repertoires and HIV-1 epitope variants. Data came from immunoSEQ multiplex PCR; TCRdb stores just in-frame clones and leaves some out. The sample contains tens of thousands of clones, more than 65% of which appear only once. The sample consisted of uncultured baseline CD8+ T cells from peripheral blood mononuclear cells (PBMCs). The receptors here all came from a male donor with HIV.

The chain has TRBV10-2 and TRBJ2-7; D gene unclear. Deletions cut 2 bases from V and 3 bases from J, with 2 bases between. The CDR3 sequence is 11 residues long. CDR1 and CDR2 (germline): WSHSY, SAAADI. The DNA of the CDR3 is TGCGCCAGCAGTGAGATCTACGAGCAGTACTTC. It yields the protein CASSEIYEQYF.

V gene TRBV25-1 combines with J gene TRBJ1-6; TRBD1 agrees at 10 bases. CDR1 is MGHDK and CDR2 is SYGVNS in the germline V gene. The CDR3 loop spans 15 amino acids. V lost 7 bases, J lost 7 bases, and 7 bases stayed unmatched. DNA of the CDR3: TGTGCCAGCACCCCGACGGACAGGGGGAATTCACCCCTCCACTTT. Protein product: CASTPTDRGNSPLHF.

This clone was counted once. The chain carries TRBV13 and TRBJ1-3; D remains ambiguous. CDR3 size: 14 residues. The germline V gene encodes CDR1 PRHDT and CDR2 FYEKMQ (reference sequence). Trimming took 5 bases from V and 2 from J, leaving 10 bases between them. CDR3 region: CASSLDTTGNTIYF. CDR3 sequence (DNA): TGTGCCAGCAGCCTTGACACAACTGGAAACACCATATATTTT. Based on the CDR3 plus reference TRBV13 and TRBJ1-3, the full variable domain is AAGVIQSPRHLIKEKRETATLKCYPIPRHDTVYWYQQGPGQDPQFLISFYEKMQSDKGSIPDRFSAQQFSDYHSELNMSSLELGDSALYFCASSLDTTGNTIYFGEGSWLTVV.

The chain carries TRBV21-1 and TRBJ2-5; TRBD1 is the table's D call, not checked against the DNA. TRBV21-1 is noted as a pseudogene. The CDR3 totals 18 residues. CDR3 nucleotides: TGTGCCAGCAGCAAAAGGGGCCCCGGGACAGGTTACCAAGAGACCCAGTACTTC. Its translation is CASSKRGPGTGYQETQYF.

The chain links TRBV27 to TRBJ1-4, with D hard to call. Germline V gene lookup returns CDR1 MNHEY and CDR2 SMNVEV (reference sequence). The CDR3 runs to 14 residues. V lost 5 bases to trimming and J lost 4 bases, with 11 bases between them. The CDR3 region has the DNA TGTGCCAGCAGTCCCGGACGGAGTAATGAAAAACTGTTTTTT. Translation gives CASSPGRSNEKLFF.

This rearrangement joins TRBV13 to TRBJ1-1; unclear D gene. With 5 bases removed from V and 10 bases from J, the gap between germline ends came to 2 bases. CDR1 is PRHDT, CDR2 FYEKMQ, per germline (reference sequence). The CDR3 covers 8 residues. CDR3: CASSPAFF. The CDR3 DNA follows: TGTGCCAGCAGCCCAGCTTTCTTT.

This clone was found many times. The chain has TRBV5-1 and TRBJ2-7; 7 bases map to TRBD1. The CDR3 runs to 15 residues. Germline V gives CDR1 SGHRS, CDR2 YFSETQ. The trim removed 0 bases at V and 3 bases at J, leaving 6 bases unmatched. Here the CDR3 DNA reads TGCGCCAGCAGCTTGGAGACAGGGCGGAACTACGAGCAGTACTTC. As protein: CASSLETGRNYEQYF. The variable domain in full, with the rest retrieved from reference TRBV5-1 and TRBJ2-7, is KAGVTQTPRYLIKTRGQQVTLSCSPISGHRSVSWYQQTPGQGLQFLFEYFSETQRNKGNFPGRFSGRQFSNSRSEMNVSTLELGDSALYLCASSLETGRNYEQYFGPGTRLTVT.

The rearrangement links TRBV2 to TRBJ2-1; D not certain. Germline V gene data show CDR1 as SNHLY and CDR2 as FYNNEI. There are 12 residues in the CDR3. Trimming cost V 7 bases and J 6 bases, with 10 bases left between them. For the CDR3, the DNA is TGTGCCAGCATGTTCCTACGCAATGAGCAGTTCTTC. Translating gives CASMFLRNEQFF. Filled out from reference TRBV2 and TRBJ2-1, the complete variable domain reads EPEVTQTPSHQVTQMGQEVILRCVPISNHLYFYWYRQILGQKVEFLVSFYNNEISEKSEIFDDQFSVERPDGSNFTLKIRSTKLEDSAMYFCASMFLRNEQFFGPGTRLTVL.

The CDR3 sequence is CASSAEQGLNTEAFF. Here the CDR3 DNA reads TGTGCCAGTAGTGCCGAACAGGGGTTAAACACTGAAGCTTTCTTT. This chain links TRBV19 with TRBJ1-1; the match to TRBD1 covers 7 bases. The CDR3 loop spans 15 amino acids. Germline CDR1 is LNHDA and CDR2 is SQIVND (reference sequence). Trimming at V came to 5 bases and at J to 2 bases, leaving 8 bases not matched to a gene.

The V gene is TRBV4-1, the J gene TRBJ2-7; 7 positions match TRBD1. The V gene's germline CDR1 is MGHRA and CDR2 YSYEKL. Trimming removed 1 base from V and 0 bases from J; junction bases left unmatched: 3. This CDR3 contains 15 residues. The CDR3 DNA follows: TGCGCCAGCAGCCAAGGACAGGGTGGCTCCTACGAGCAGTACTTC. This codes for CASSQGQGGSYEQYF.